This T cell receptor (beta chain) was sequenced in a study of cytomegalovirus exposure and HLA in healthy donors. The CDR3 spans 13 residues. Germline values: CDR1 MDHEN, CDR2 SYDVKM. With 3 bases removed from V and 4 bases from J, the gap between germline ends came to 9 bases. Use of 60 Vbeta and 13 Jbeta primers characterized the PCR. The method was immunoSEQ multiplex PCR; TCRdb's version includes in-frame clones alone and lacks a portion of them. In all, the sample yields 90,000 to 130,000 clones. The origin of this receptor is a man under 40 in good health and CMV-seronegative. The sequenced sample was PBMCs. The rearrangement joins TRBV28 to TRBJ2-5, with D maybe TRBD2 (6 bases). CDR3 sequence: CASSLAGLETQYF. The DNA of the CDR3 is TGTGCCAGCAGTTTGGCGGGGTTAGAGACCCAGTACTTC.